This T cell receptor (beta chain) was sequenced during a study of CD8 T cells in ankylosing spondylitis. Study results and caveats: Significantly higher representation of disease-linked clones was reported for matched ankylosing spondylitis synovial fluid.

The authors made TCR beta libraries by quantitative 5'-RACE with molecular barcodes. One entry per CDR3 protein, called by TCRdb with MiXCR from the 5' RACE reads. The data show roughly 130,000 distinct CDR3 sequences, with around 7% seen just once and over 9% held by the top ten. This clonotype showed up many times. The antigen is undetermined. This CDR3 contains 14 residues. The germline V gene encodes CDR1 DFQATT and CDR2 SNEGSKA (reference sequence). Trimming removed 0 bases from V and 4 bases from J, with 7 bases in between. The source of this sequence is a male donor with ankylosing spondylitis or in good health (not recorded which). Sequencing was performed on blood, either unsorted or a sorted T cell fraction (not recorded which). This rearrangement joins TRBV20-1 to TRBJ2-6; D is possibly TRBD1 (5 bases). CDR3 protein: CSAREQAGANVLTF. The DNA for the CDR3 is TGCAGTGCTAGAGAACAGGCCGGGGCCAACGTCCTGACTTTC.